This T cell receptor (beta chain) was sequenced during a study of OX40 agonist ivuxolimab in advanced cancers. Describing the broader study: Ivuxolimab was an agonistic, fully human IgG2 monoclonal antibody directed against OX40 (CD134), a costimulatory receptor. Intravenous ivuxolimab was administered to patients every 2 weeks at six dose levels: 0.01, 0.1, 0.3, 1.5, 3 and 10 mg/kg. Of the approximately 50 dose-escalation patients, hepatocellular carcinoma was present in some 19, melanoma in some 15, renal cell carcinoma in 9 and head and neck cancer in 9. The dose-escalation cohort was 82.7% male with a mean age of about 60 years, ranging from roughly 20 to 85. Prior anti-PD-1, anti-PD-L1 or anti-CTLA-4 therapy was permitted, and roughly two fifths of dose-escalation patients had received checkpoint inhibitors. Partial responses occurred in three dose-escalation patients: two with cutaneous melanoma and one with hepatocellular carcinoma. Peripheral TCRbeta sequencing aimed to test whether ivuxolimab altered TCR sequence diversity and caused clonal T-cell expansion. The monotherapy dose-escalation portion (N of about 47 patients) of the phase I ivuxolimab trial is reported in the paper. The paper's findings and limits, for the study overall: In the 0.1-3.0 mg/kg groups, partial responders were among the patients with the lowest normalized peripheral clonal expansion, particularly in CD8+ T cells. The antigen specificity of the clonally expanded peripheral T cells was not determined. At doses of 0.1 to 3.0 mg/kg, clonal expansion of both CD4+ and CD8+ blood T cells was observed from baseline to week 6. Low levels of normalized T-cell clonal expansion were also seen in some patients who did not respond. After ivuxolimab, more expanded clones were found on average in CD8+ T cells than in CD4+ T cells.

The trial excluded patients who had a history of autoimmune disease or who were on systemic immunosuppression. Peripheral blood for TCR sequencing was drawn from every dose cohort at baseline, at cycle 4 day 1 and at cycle 7 day 1. The samples were drawn from a first-in-human, open-label, multicenter phase I dose-escalation trial of ivuxolimab. Adults with locally advanced or metastatic melanoma, renal cell carcinoma, hepatocellular carcinoma or head and neck squamous cell carcinoma were enrolled in the trial. Before TCR sequencing, CD4+ T cells and CD8+ T cells were sorted from peripheral blood as separate populations. Concerning this clone itself: No antigen is known for it. No base quality values were provided; no much bigger clone lies one nucleotide off.

To sequence the TCRbeta CDR3 region, genomic DNA was isolated from the sorted cells. The immunoSEQ Assay was used to sequence the TCRbeta CDR3 regions. TCRdb obtained this table from immuneACCESS and retained in-frame rearrangements with V and J assigned. These tables miss some clones; where compared with another copy, unresolved V genes account for less than half of the shortfall, and the remainder is unexplained. The sample table lists 100,000 or so clones, under 85% of them with a count of one. The leading ten clones occupy 3.5% to 4% of the sample. CDR1 SEHNR and CDR2 FQNEAQ were looked up in the germline V gene (reference sequence). Here V drops 1 base and J drops 9 bases, and the junction holds 6 bases not matched to any gene. There are 15 amino acids in the CDR3, from cysteine to phenylalanine inclusive. Of the read, only the CDR3 DNA is kept; its 45 bases are in frame from base 1.

The chain is assembled from TRBV7-9 and TRBJ2-7; 13 middle bases align to TRBD2. The clonotype comes from an adult with an advanced solid tumor such as melanoma, head and neck, liver or kidney cancer. This sample comprised CD4+ or CD8+ T cells sorted from blood, obtained in a trial of the OX40 agonist ivuxolimab. The DNA reads as follows: TGTGCCAGCAGCTTAGTGAGACTAGCGGGGGGCGGGCAGTACTTC. Translated, this is CASSLVRLAGGGQYF.